The clone carrying this TCR beta chain was seen ten or more times. Its specificity is not known. This record comes from a study of human T cells and chemical hapten exposure. About the study: Slight differences in pooled library volume were the main source of varying TCR yields across samples.

It was unfractionated whole blood from which total RNA was extracted. Within the library, unique molecular identifiers were attached to each individual cDNA molecule. As processed by the authors: Samples ranged from 23,224 to 690,600 TCRs, with a median of approximately 91,000. TCRdb re-derived calls from the reads in MiXCR, one entry per CDR3 protein. The V and J calls, along with clone size, are taken from TCRdb and not from the paper's own processing. Of fewer than 150,000 distinct CDR3 sequences in the sample, 6.5% to 10% were seen once. General observations from the study: TCRs exceeding 1 in 1000 frequency stayed unchanged with DPC sensitization.

This receptor was identified in a human donor in good health. Some clones in this sample may be carry-over from other donors' samples. The sample was whole blood.

The CDR3 spells CASSAGTDTQYF. In DNA form, the CDR3 reads TGTGCCAGCAGCGCAGGGACAGATACGCAGTATTTT. The genes are TRBV7-9 and TRBJ2-3, with D perhaps matching TRBD1 (5 bases). The germline V gene encodes CDR1 SEHNR and CDR2 FQNEAQ (reference sequence). With 5 bases removed from V and 3 bases from J, the gap between germline ends came to 6 bases. This CDR3 region has 12 residues.